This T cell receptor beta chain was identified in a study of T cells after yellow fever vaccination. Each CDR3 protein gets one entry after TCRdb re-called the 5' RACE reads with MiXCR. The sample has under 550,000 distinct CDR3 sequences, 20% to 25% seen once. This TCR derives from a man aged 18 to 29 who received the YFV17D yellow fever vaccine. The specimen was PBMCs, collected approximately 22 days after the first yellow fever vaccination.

In DNA form, the CDR3 reads TGTGCCAGCAGCGTAGCGTCAGGTAACACCGGGGAGCTGTTTTTT. The encoded protein is CASSVASGNTGELFF. The chain joins TRBV9 to TRBJ2-2; D is unresolved. The CDR3 extends over 15 amino acids. Germline V CDR1 and CDR2: SGDLS, YYNGEE. V dropped 0 bases and J dropped 2 bases, with 8 bases sitting between them.